These T cell receptor beta chains were read from a single sample in a study of blood T cell repertoires in COVID-19. The method was immunoSEQ multiplex PCR; TCRdb's version includes in-frame clones alone and lacks a portion of them. The sample lists over 250,000 clones, 90% occurring once. Specimen: PBMCs or T cells enriched from blood (not recorded which). The source of these receptors is a man aged 60-69 years who had recovered from COVID-19. CDR3s include the opening cysteine and the closing phenylalanine or tryptophan. Each record gives: J gene, V gene, D gene, clone size, CDR3 protein, CDR3 DNA. A D gene is named only where the DNA matches it firmly. Clone size is not always given. Where it is, it says once, few, many or a class for expanded clones.

>TRBJ1-2|TRBV9|TRBD1|-
CASSVAPTGAAYGYGYTF
TGTGCCAGCAGCGTAGCTCCGACAGGGGCGGCCTACGGCTATGGCTACACCTTC
>TRBJ1-2|TRBV5-1|-|-
CASSMDSTNYGYTF
TGCGCCAGCAGCATGGACAGCACTAACTATGGCTACACCTTC
>TRBJ1-1|TRBV7-8|TRBD1|-
CASSLTAGDSEAFF
TGTGCCAGCAGCTTAACCGCTGGGGACAGTGAAGCTTTCTTT
>TRBJ2-3|TRBV19|-|-
CASSELDTQYF
TGTGCCAGTAGTGAGCTAGATACGCAGTATTTT
>TRBJ1-1|TRBV10-3|-|-
CAISESGQVGTEAFF
TGTGCCATCAGTGAGTCTGGCCAGGTAGGCACTGAAGCTTTCTTT
>TRBJ1-5|TRBV7-8|TRBD1|once
CASSLVGQAYQPQHF
TGTGCCAGCAGCTTAGTGGGACAGGCATATCAGCCCCAGCATTTT
>TRBJ2-3|TRBV13|TRBD2|-
CASSPRRGGQATQYF
TGTGCCAGCAGTCCCCGGCGGGGGGGCCAAGCTACGCAGTATTTT
>TRBJ1-1|TRBV7-9|TRBD1|-
CASSPSGTGGWGFF
TGTGCCAGCAGCCCCTCCGGGACAGGTGGCTGGGGTTTCTTT
>TRBJ1-1|TRBV6-5|-|few
CASSPRGVNTEAFF
TGTGCCAGCAGTCCAAGGGGCGTGAACACTGAAGCTTTCTTT
>TRBJ1-1|TRBV12-3/TRBV12-4|-|-
CASSFNMNTEAFF
TGTGCCAGCAGTTTTAATATGAACACTGAAGCTTTCTTT
>TRBJ1-6|TRBV19|-|-
CASSPRQGSDSPLHF
TGTGCCAGTAGTCCCCGTCAGGGGTCAGATTCACCCCTCCACTTT
>TRBJ2-7|TRBV9|TRBD2|-
CASSVAQTSQYEQYF
TGTGCCAGCAGCGTAGCTCAGACTAGCCAATACGAGCAGTACTTC
>TRBJ1-2|TRBV30|TRBD1|-
CAWSVGASRGAVGYTF
TGTGCCTGGAGTGTAGGGGCTAGCAGGGGGGCCGTTGGCTACACCTTC
>TRBJ1-2|TRBV7-2|TRBD1|few
CASSPTGGGYGYTF
TGTGCCAGCAGCCCGACAGGGGGCGGCTATGGCTACACCTTC
>TRBJ1-5|TRBV6-5|TRBD1|-
CASSKTGGHQPQHF
TGTGCCAGCAGTAAGACAGGGGGCCATCAGCCCCAGCATTTT
>TRBJ2-2|TRBV4-3|TRBD1|-
CASSRDSRGPNTGELFF
TGCGCCAGCAGCCGAGATAGCAGGGGGCCGAACACCGGGGAGCTGTTTTTT
>TRBJ1-6|TRBV9|TRBD1|-
CASSVRDRDSPLHF
TGTGCCAGCAGCGTACGGGACAGGGATTCACCCCTCCACTTT
>TRBJ2-1|TRBV27|-|-
CASIGGVEQFF
TGTGCCAGCATAGGTGGAGTTGAGCAGTTCTTC
>TRBJ1-6|TRBV19|-|-
CASRGSYAGISPLHF
TGTGCCAGTAGGGGGAGCTACGCCGGAATTTCACCCCTCCACTTT
>TRBJ1-1|TRBV30|TRBD1|-
CAWEKGQGNTEAFF
TGTGCCTGGGAGAAGGGACAGGGGAACACTGAAGCTTTCTTT
>TRBJ2-5|TRBV2|-|-
CASSAQTVVQETQYF
TGTGCCAGCAGTGCCCAGACAGTTGTCCAAGAGACCCAGTACTTC
>TRBJ2-3|TRBV30|-|-
CAWSVAAQTSTDTQYF
TGTGCCTGGAGTGTTGCGGCCCAAACTAGCACAGATACGCAGTATTTT
>TRBJ2-7|TRBV5-1|-|-
CASSLGSGDTYEQYF
TGCGCCAGCAGCTTGGGGTCAGGGGATACCTACGAGCAGTACTTC
>TRBJ2-7|TRBV13|-|-
CASSILRAARSYEQYF
TGTGCCAGCAGCATACTCCGAGCGGCTCGGTCCTACGAGCAGTACTTC
>TRBJ1-3|TRBV7-9|-|-
CASSLAPTGSGNTIYF
TGTGCCAGCAGCTTAGCGCCAACAGGTTCCGGAAACACCATATATTTT
>TRBJ2-7|TRBV18|TRBD2|once
CASSSGAGGSYEQYF
TGTGCCAGCTCATCCGGGGCGGGGGGCTCCTACGAGCAGTACTTC
>TRBJ1-1|TRBV19|-|-
CASGVKRGTEAFF
TGTGCCAGTGGTGTGAAACGGGGGACTGAAGCTTTCTTT